This T cell receptor (beta chain) was recovered during a study of T-cell memory formation after mild COVID-19. TCRdb ran MiXCR on the 5' RACE reads and lists one entry per CDR3 protein. The sample contains 400,000 or so distinct CDR3 sequences, 15% to 20% of which appear only once. This CDR3 is 12 amino acids long. Germline CDR1 is DFQATT and CDR2 is SNEGSKA (reference sequence). V lost 3 bases to trimming and J lost 6 bases, with 11 bases between them. The rearrangement joins TRBV20-1 to TRBJ1-2; no clear D gene. This clonotype originated in an adult woman who had mild COVID-19 (a few samples of this study predate the infection). Cell type and time point are not known. The sequencing sample was made of PBMCs or a T cell subset sorted from them (not recorded which). The CDR3 loop is CSASLLNHGYTF. The DNA of the CDR3 is TGCAGTGCTAGCTTATTGAACCATGGCTACACCTTC.